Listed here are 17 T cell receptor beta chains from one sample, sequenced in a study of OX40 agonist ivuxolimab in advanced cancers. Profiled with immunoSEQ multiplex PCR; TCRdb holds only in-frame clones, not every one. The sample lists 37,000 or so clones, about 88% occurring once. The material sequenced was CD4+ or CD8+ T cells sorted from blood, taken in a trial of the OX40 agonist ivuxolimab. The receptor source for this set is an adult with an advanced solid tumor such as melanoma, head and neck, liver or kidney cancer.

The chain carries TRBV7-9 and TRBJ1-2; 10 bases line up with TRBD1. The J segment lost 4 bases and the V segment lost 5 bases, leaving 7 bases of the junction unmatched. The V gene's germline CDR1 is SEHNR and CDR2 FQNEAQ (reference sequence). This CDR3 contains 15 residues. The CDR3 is CASSDRDRGLYGYTF. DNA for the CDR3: TGTGCCAGCAGCGACCGGGACAGGGGTCTCTATGGCTACACCTTC.

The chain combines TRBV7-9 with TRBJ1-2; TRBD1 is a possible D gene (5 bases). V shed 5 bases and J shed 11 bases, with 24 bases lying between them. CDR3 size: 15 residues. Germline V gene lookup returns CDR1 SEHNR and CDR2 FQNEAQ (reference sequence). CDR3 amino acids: CASSPGGALGELYTF. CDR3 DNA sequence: TGTGCCAGCAGCCCGGGGGGTGCGCTAGGGGAGTTGTACACCTTC. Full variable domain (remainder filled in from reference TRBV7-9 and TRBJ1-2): DTGVSQNPRHKITKRGQNVTFRCDPISEHNRLYWYRQTLGQGPEFLTYFQNEAQLEKSRLLSDRFSAERPKGSFSTLEIQRTEQGDSAMYLCASSPGGALGELYTFGSGTRLTVV.

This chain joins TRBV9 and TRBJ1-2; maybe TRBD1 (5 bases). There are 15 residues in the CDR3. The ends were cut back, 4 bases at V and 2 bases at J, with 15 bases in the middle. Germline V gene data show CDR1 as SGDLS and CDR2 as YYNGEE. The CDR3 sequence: CASSSSGAINYGYTF. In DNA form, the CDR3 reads TGTGCCAGCAGCTCTAGTGGGGCGATCAACTATGGCTACACCTTC.

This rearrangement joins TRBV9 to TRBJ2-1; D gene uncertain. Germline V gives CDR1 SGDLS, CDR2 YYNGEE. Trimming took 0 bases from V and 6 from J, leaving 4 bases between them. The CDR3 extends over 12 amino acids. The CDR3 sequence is CASSVGSNEQFF. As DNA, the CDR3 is TGTGCCAGCAGCGTAGGTAGCAATGAGCAGTTCTTC.

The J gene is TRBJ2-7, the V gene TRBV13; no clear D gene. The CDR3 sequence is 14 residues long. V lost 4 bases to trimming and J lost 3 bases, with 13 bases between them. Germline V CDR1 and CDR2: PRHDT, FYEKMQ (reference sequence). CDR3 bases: TGTGCCAGCAGCTCCTCCCCGGACGGCTACGAGCAGTACTTC. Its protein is CASSSSPDGYEQYF.

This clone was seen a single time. CDR3 sequence (DNA): TGTGCCAGCAGTGAGACGGGCCGGTGGACGCCCCAGCATTTT. Its protein product is CASSETGRWTPQHF. The chain uses TRBV6-1 and TRBJ1-5; D is ambiguous. Germline V gives CDR1 MNHNS, CDR2 SASEGT. This CDR3 spans 14 amino acids. V was clipped by 3 bases and J by 9 bases, with 15 bases between them.

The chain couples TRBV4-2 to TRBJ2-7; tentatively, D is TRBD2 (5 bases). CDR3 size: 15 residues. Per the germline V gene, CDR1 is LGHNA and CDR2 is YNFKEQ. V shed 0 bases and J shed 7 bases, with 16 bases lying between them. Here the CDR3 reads CASSQERAQRWEQYF. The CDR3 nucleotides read TGTGCCAGCAGCCAAGAGCGTGCACAGCGGTGGGAGCAGTACTTC.

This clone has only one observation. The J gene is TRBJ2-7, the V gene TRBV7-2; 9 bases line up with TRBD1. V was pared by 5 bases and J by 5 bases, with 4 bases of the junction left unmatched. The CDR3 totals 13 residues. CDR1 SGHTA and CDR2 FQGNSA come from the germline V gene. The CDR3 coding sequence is TGTGCCAGCAGCACAGGGGGCATCGACGAGCAGTACTTC. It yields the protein CASSTGGIDEQYF.

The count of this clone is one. The DNA for the CDR3 is TGCGCCAGCAGCTACGGACAGGGGTACTACGAGCAGTACTTC. Protein: CASSYGQGYYEQYF. The chain carries TRBV5-1 and TRBJ2-7, with TRBD1 matching over 9 bases. Per germline, CDR1 SGHRS and CDR2 YFSETQ. The CDR3 sequence is 14 residues long. V was pared by 3 bases and J by 3 bases, with 4 bases of the junction left unmatched.

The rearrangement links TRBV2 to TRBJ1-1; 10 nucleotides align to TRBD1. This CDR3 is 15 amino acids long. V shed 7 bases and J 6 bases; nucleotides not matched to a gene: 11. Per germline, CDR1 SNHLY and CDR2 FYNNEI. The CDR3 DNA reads TGTGCCAGCACCCATTATGGGACAGGGGACCCTGAAGCTTTCTTT. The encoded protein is CASTHYGTGDPEAFF.

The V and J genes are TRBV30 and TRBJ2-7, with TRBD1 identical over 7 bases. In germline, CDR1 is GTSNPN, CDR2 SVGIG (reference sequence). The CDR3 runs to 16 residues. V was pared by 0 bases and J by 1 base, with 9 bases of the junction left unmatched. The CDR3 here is CAWSVGRGRESYEQYF. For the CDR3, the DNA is TGTGCCTGGAGTGTCGGTAGGGGGCGAGAATCCTACGAGCAGTACTTC.

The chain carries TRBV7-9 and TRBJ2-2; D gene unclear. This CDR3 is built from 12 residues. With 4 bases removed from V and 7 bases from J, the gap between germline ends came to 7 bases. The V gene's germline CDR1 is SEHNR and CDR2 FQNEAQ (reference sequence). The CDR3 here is CASSYPIGELFF. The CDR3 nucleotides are TGTGCCAGCAGCTATCCGATCGGGGAGCTGTTTTTT.

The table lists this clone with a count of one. CDR3 sequence reads: CASSLTGNTEAFF. The CDR3 DNA follows: TGTGCCAGCAGCCTAACAGGGAACACTGAAGCTTTCTTT. J is TRBJ1-1 and V is TRBV7-8, with D possibly matching TRBD1 (5 bases). In germline, CDR1 is SGHVS, CDR2 FQNEAQ. V was trimmed by 5 bases and J by 1 base, leaving 8 bases between them. This CDR3 spans 13 amino acids.

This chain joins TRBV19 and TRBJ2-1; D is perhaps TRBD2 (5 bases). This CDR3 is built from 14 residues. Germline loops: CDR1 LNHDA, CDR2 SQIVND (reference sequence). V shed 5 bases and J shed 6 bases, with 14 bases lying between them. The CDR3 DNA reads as TGTGCCAGTAGTGCCGGGATCTTCTTCAATGAGCAGTTCTTC. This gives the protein CASSAGIFFNEQFF.

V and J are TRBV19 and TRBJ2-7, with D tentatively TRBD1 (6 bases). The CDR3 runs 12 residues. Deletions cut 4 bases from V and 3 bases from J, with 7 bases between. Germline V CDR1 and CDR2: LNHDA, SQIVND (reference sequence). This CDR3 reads CASSTGDYEQYF. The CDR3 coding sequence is TGTGCCAGTAGTACAGGGGACTACGAGCAGTACTTC.

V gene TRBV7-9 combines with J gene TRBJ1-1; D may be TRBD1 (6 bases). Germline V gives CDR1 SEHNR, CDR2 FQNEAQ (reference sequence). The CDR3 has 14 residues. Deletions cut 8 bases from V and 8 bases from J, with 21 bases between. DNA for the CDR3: TGTGCCAGCTACTCGGGGGGGGCGTTGGTGGAAGCTTTCTTT. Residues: CASYSGGALVEAFF.

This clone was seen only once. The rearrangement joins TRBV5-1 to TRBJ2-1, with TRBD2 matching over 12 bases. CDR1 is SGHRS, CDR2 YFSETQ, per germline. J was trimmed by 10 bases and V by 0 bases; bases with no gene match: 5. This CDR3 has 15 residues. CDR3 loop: CASSLGLAGAEEQFF. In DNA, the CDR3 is TGCGCCAGCAGCTTGGGACTAGCGGGGGCAGAGGAGCAGTTCTTC.